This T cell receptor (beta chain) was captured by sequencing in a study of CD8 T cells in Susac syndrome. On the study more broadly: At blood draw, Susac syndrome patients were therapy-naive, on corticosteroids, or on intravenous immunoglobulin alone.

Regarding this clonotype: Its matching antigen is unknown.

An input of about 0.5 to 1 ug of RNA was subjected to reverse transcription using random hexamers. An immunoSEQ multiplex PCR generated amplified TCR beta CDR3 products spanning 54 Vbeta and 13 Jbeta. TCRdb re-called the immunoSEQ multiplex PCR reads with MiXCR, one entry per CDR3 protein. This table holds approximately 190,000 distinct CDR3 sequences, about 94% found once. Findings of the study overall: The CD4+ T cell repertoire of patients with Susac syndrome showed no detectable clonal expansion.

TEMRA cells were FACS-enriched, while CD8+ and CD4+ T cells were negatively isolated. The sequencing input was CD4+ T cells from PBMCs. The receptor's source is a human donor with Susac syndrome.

The CDR3 loop reads CASRVSGVSYNEQFF. DNA for the CDR3: TGTGCCAGCAGAGTCAGCGGGGTCTCCTACAATGAGCAGTTCTTC. The gene calls are TRBV12-3 or TRBV12-4 and TRBJ2-1; the match to TRBD2 covers 7 bases. The CDR3 has 15 amino acids. Trimming at V came to 6 bases and at J to 0 bases, leaving 5 bases not matched to a gene.